The rows below give T cell receptor beta chains drawn from one sample of a study of blood T cell repertoires in COVID-19. TCRdb's copy holds only in-frame clones and misses some; the assay was immunoSEQ multiplex PCR. The sample holds approximately 260,000 clones, 88% seen once. Input material: PBMCs or T cells enriched from blood (not recorded which). The receptors were gathered from a woman aged 40 to 50 with acute COVID-19. Each CDR3 is given with its conserved first and last residue. The D gene is left open where the match is weak. The listing skips clone size in some rows; elsewhere it reads once, few, many or a size class.

j_gene,v_gene,d_gene,abundance,CDR3aa,CDR3nt
TRBJ2-1,TRBV28,TRBD2,-,CASSLGWLAGRYNEQFF,TGTGCCAGCAGTCTGGGATGGCTAGCGGGACGCTACAATGAGCAGTTCTTC
TRBJ1-4,TRBV6-4,-,-,CASRRNEKLFF,TGTGCCAGCAGGCGAAATGAAAAACTGTTTTTT
TRBJ1-3,TRBV9,-,-,CASSAHSGSIGNTIYF,TGTGCCAGCAGCGCCCATTCAGGGTCGATTGGAAACACCATATATTTT
TRBJ2-7,TRBV27,-,-,CASILPGDVSYEQYF,TGTGCCAGCATCTTGCCGGGTGATGTCTCCTACGAGCAGTACTTC
TRBJ2-7,TRBV7-9,TRBD2,-,CASSSRLAGAHELYF,TGTGCCAGCAGCTCCCGACTAGCGGGAGCTCATGAGCTATACTTC
TRBJ1-1,TRBV5-6,-,-,CASSLRGERRTEAFF,TGTGCCAGCAGCTTGCGGGGGGAGAGGAGGACTGAAGCTTTCTTT
TRBJ1-5,TRBV28,-,-,CASSSRGIFQPQHF,TGTGCCAGCAGTTCAAGGGGGATTTTTCAGCCCCAGCATTTT
TRBJ2-5,TRBV3-1/TRBV3-2,TRBD2,-,CASSQGLAKQETQYF,TGTGCCAGCAGCCAAGGACTAGCGAAACAAGAGACCCAGTACTTC
TRBJ2-1,TRBV19,TRBD2,-,CASTPPERGEQFF,TGTGCCAGTACCCCCCCGGAGCGGGGTGAGCAGTTCTTC
TRBJ1-3,TRBV6-5,-,-,CASSYSGGVGNTIYF,TGTGCCAGCAGTTACAGTGGCGGGGTTGGAAACACCATATATTTT
TRBJ1-5,TRBV18,-,-,CASSPLQGSQGPQHF,TGTGCCAGCTCACCGTTACAGGGATCCCAAGGGCCCCAGCATTTT
TRBJ2-7,TRBV15,TRBD2,-,CATSRDRSGRLDEQYF,TGTGCCACCAGCAGAGATCGTAGCGGGAGGTTAGACGAGCAGTACTTC
TRBJ2-3,TRBV5-1,-,-,CASSLPGRGGISTDTQYF,TGCGCCAGCAGCTTGCCGGGGCGGGGAGGAATCAGTACAGATACGCAGTATTTT
TRBJ2-1,TRBV7-9,TRBD2,-,CASSRGGLAVSNEQFF,TGTGCCAGCAGCCGGGGGGGACTAGCTGTATCCAATGAGCAGTTCTTC
TRBJ2-3,TRBV27,-,-,CASSSPRRADTQYF,TGTGCCAGCAGTTCCCCCCGTCGCGCAGATACGCAGTATTTT
TRBJ2-2,TRBV18,-,-,CASSPPWERTLNTGELFF,TGTGCCAGCTCACCACCCTGGGAGCGGACCTTGAACACCGGGGAGCTGTTTTTT
TRBJ1-2,TRBV10-3,TRBD1,-,CAISESSRGQGNGYTF,TGTGCCATCAGTGAGTCTAGCCGGGGACAGGGGAATGGCTACACCTTC
TRBJ1-4,TRBV7-6,-,many,CASSPVSGDEKLFF,TGTGCCAGCAGCCCCGTCTCGGGGGATGAAAAACTGTTTTTT
TRBJ1-2,TRBV6-6,-,-,CASSPARSGNARGYTF,TGTGCCAGCAGCCCCGCCCGGTCAGGGAACGCTCGAGGCTACACCTTC
TRBJ1-1,TRBV18,-,-,CASSPPATNTEAFF,TGTGCCAGCTCACCACCCGCTACGAACACTGAAGCTTTCTTT
TRBJ1-1,TRBV18,-,-,CASSPGPAGNTEAFF,TGTGCCAGCTCACCAGGGCCCGCGGGGAACACTGAAGCTTTCTTT
TRBJ2-1,TRBV7-3,TRBD2,once,CASSPGTSAINNEQFF,TGTGCCAGCAGCCCCGGTACTAGCGCGATAAACAATGAGCAGTTCTTC
TRBJ1-2,TRBV14,TRBD1,-,CASSPAGTANYGYTF,TGTGCCAGCAGCCCTGCCGGGACAGCCAACTATGGCTACACCTTC
TRBJ1-2,TRBV3-1/TRBV3-2,TRBD1,-,CASSQDMGRGNYGYTF,TGTGCCAGCAGCCAAGATATGGGCAGGGGGAACTATGGCTACACCTTC
TRBJ1-2,TRBV30,-,-,CAWSSETAQNYGYTF,TGTGCCTGGAGTAGCGAGACAGCGCAAAACTATGGCTACACCTTC
TRBJ1-6,TRBV12-5,TRBD1,-,CASGSTGTGVSPLHF,TGTGCTAGTGGTTCGACCGGGACAGGGGTATCACCCCTCCACTTT
TRBJ2-2,TRBV4-3,-,-,CASSLQGPGELFF,TGCGCCAGCAGTCTACAGGGACCCGGGGAGCTGTTTTTT
TRBJ1-3,TRBV19,-,once,CASKAASSGNTIYF,TGTGCCAGTAAGGCCGCTAGCTCTGGAAACACCATATATTTT
TRBJ1-2,TRBV6-6,TRBD1,-,CASSPGGNYGYTF,TGTGCCAGCAGTCCAGGGGGCAACTATGGCTACACCTTC
TRBJ1-4,TRBV28,-,-,CASSFPGRWNEKLFF,TGTGCCAGCAGTTTCCCGGGGAGGTGGAATGAAAAACTGTTTTTT
TRBJ1-5,TRBV28,-,-,CASSLWQRNQPQHF,TGTGCCAGCAGTTTATGGCAGCGGAATCAGCCCCAGCATTTT
TRBJ2-2,TRBV9,-,-,CASSVRVNGELFF,TGTGCCAGCAGCGTACGAGTTAACGGGGAGCTGTTTTTT
TRBJ2-1,TRBV7-6,TRBD2,-,CASSFLAGGRYNEQFF,TGTGCCAGCAGCTTCCTAGCGGGAGGGCGATACAATGAGCAGTTCTTC
TRBJ2-1,TRBV6-5,TRBD1,-,CASWTGNYNEQFF,TGTGCCAGTTGGACAGGAAACTACAATGAGCAGTTCTTC
TRBJ1-1,TRBV28,-,-,CASSSSPVKWGRKDTEAFF,TGTGCCAGCAGTTCCTCACCAGTAAAGTGGGGGCGTAAGGACACTGAAGCTTTCTTT
TRBJ1-2,TRBV5-1,-,-,CASSESGDASYGYTF,TGCGCCAGCAGCGAATCAGGGGACGCTTCCTATGGCTACACCTTC
TRBJ2-1,TRBV28,TRBD2,-,CASSFGGGLVYNEQFF,TGTGCCAGCAGTTTCGGGGGGGGACTAGTCTACAATGAGCAGTTCTTC
TRBJ1-2,TRBV14,TRBD1,-,CASSRTGAENYGYTF,TGTGCCAGCAGCCGGACAGGGGCGGAGAACTATGGCTACACCTTC
TRBJ1-2,TRBV2,TRBD1,-,CASSEIGTGFDYTF,TGTGCCAGCAGTGAAATTGGGACAGGGTTTGACTACACCTTC
TRBJ2-3,TRBV2,TRBD2,-,CASGRREGLVIEGTDTQYF,TGTGCCAGCGGAAGGCGGGAGGGCTTGGTCATTGAGGGCACAGATACGCAGTATTTT
TRBJ1-1,TRBV20-1,TRBD1,-,CSASQGGGNTEAFF,TGCAGTGCTAGTCAAGGGGGCGGGAACACTGAAGCTTTCTTT
TRBJ2-2,TRBV3-1/TRBV3-2,-,-,CASSQFLLVNTGELFF,TGTGCCAGCAGCCAATTTCTACTAGTGAACACCGGGGAGCTGTTTTTT
TRBJ2-1,TRBV5-6,-,-,CASSWRGRSSYNEQFF,TGTGCCAGCAGCTGGCGGGGCCGTAGCTCCTACAATGAGCAGTTCTTC
TRBJ2-3,TRBV19,TRBD2,-,CASSNPSGILKQYF,TGTGCCAGTAGTAATCCTAGCGGGATCTTGAAGCAGTATTTT
TRBJ1-1,TRBV5-8,TRBD1,-,CASSLVPTGDTEAFF,TGTGCCAGCAGCTTGGTTCCGACAGGGGACACTGAAGCTTTCTTT
TRBJ1-3,TRBV18,TRBD1,-,CASSPGTVGNTIYF,TGTGCCAGCTCACCAGGGACAGTCGGAAACACCATATATTTT
TRBJ2-2,TRBV7-3,TRBD1,-,CASSPQGTNTGELFF,TGTGCCAGCAGCCCACAGGGGACGAACACCGGGGAGCTGTTTTTT
TRBJ2-3,TRBV9,-,-,CASSAGKDF,TGTGCCAGCTCCGCGGGAAAGGATTTT
TRBJ2-1,TRBV7-3,-,-,CASSPSASSYNEQFF,TGTGCCAGCAGCCCTAGCGCGAGCTCCTACAATGAGCAGTTCTTC
TRBJ2-7,TRBV7-3,TRBD2,-,CASSPGLVNEQYF,TGTGCCAGCAGCCCGGGACTAGTAAACGAGCAGTACTTC
TRBJ2-4,TRBV5-1,TRBD1,-,CASSLGDRGRDIQYF,TGCGCCAGCAGCTTGGGGGACAGGGGGCGGGACATTCAGTACTTC
TRBJ1-5,TRBV20-1,-,-,CSALGNQPQHF,TGCAGTGCTTTAGGCAATCAGCCCCAGCATTTT
TRBJ2-1,TRBV24-1,TRBD2,-,CATRASGSFEQFF,TGTGCCACTCGAGCTAGCGGGAGCTTTGAGCAGTTCTTC